Described below is a single TCR beta chain sequence and its context. This CDR3 has 14 amino acids. V was cut by 8 bases and J by 3 bases, with 16 bases left in between. Preparing the TCRbeta library involved the use of unique molecular identifiers. From the PCR reads, TCRdb called clonotypes with MiXCR, one entry per CDR3 protein. Of approximately 510,000 distinct CDR3 sequences listed, about 17% were seen once; the top ten hold around 3.3%. The sample comes from a study of T-cell reconstitution after alpha-beta-depleted transplantation in children. This clonotype was obtained from a human donor who donated a stem cell graft to a child with acute lymphoblastic leukemia. This chain joins TRBV12-3 or TRBV12-4 and TRBJ1-2; D is possibly TRBD1 (5 bases). Sequencing was performed on PBMCs from the stem cell graft donor, taken from the stem cell graft. CDR3 region: CASYPGGKDYGYTF. The CDR3 nucleotides read TGTGCCAGCTATCCCGGGGGGAAGGACTATGGCTACACCTTC.